These T cell receptor beta chains were read from a single sample in a study of CD8 T cells in ankylosing spondylitis. TCRdb re-called the 5' RACE reads with MiXCR, one entry per CDR3 protein. The sample holds fewer than 250,000 distinct CDR3 sequences, about 11% seen once. The sequencing input was blood, either unsorted or a sorted T cell fraction (not recorded which). Receptor source: a male donor with ankylosing spondylitis or in good health (not recorded which). The conserved cysteine and the conserved F or W are not part of the CDR3 here. Fields, in order: clone size, J gene, V gene, CDR3 protein. Clone size, where shown, is once, few, many, or a class for clones that have expanded.

abundance: many
j_gene: TRBJ1-5
v_gene: TRBV2
CDR3aa: ASSLPTGVANQPQH

abundance: many
j_gene: TRBJ2-2
v_gene: TRBV5-1
CDR3aa: ASSSNDWTSGSGELF

abundance: -
j_gene: TRBJ2-7
v_gene: TRBV18
CDR3aa: ASSGDRTASYEQY

abundance: -
j_gene: TRBJ2-1
v_gene: TRBV18
CDR3aa: ASSPWGPQSSYNEQF

abundance: few
j_gene: TRBJ1-6
v_gene: TRBV19
CDR3aa: ASSYGVPGQGSPLH

abundance: many
j_gene: TRBJ2-2
v_gene: TRBV30
CDR3aa: AWSGQGSGELF

abundance: many
j_gene: TRBJ2-3
v_gene: TRBV7-7
CDR3aa: ASSAGSSTDTQY

abundance: few
j_gene: TRBJ1-1
v_gene: TRBV30
CDR3aa: AWSVLGIEAF

abundance: many
j_gene: TRBJ2-2
v_gene: TRBV10-3
CDR3aa: AIRIELNTGELF

abundance: few
j_gene: TRBJ1-2
v_gene: TRBV25-1
CDR3aa: ASRRNGNYGYT

abundance: many
j_gene: TRBJ2-3
v_gene: TRBV14
CDR3aa: ASSQDATQY

abundance: many
j_gene: TRBJ1-6
v_gene: TRBV5-5
CDR3aa: ASSPVGGPNSPLH

abundance: many
j_gene: TRBJ2-1
v_gene: TRBV20-1
CDR3aa: SARGVLVHEQF

abundance: few
j_gene: TRBJ2-3
v_gene: TRBV11-2
CDR3aa: ASSSIQMTSGGRDTQY

abundance: many
j_gene: TRBJ2-7
v_gene: TRBV11-2
CDR3aa: ASSLTGNTQGIYEQY

abundance: many
j_gene: TRBJ2-1
v_gene: TRBV4-2
CDR3aa: ASSHISGSSYNEQF

abundance: many
j_gene: TRBJ2-2
v_gene: TRBV7-2
CDR3aa: ASRDSSNTGELF

abundance: many
j_gene: TRBJ1-3
v_gene: TRBV7-2
CDR3aa: ASSLGIGFSGNTIY

abundance: many
j_gene: TRBJ2-1
v_gene: TRBV29-1
CDR3aa: SAASGGNEQF

abundance: many
j_gene: TRBJ2-3
v_gene: TRBV20-1
CDR3aa: SARSGAFTDTQY

abundance: few
j_gene: TRBJ1-2
v_gene: TRBV12-3/TRBV12-4
CDR3aa: ASSGPGQGGYGYT

abundance: many
j_gene: TRBJ2-1
v_gene: TRBV11-2
CDR3aa: ASSFQSRVEQF

abundance: few
j_gene: TRBJ2-1
v_gene: TRBV7-9
CDR3aa: ASSLGGVFEQF

abundance: many
j_gene: TRBJ2-7
v_gene: TRBV19
CDR3aa: ATVDRATSGYEQY

abundance: many
j_gene: TRBJ2-1
v_gene: TRBV5-1
CDR3aa: ASSPEALYNEQF

abundance: many
j_gene: TRBJ1-4
v_gene: TRBV2
CDR3aa: ASKGEEKLF

abundance: few
j_gene: TRBJ2-5
v_gene: TRBV27
CDR3aa: ASSLTRLAGASQETQY

abundance: -
j_gene: TRBJ1-2
v_gene: TRBV28
CDR3aa: ASGPEYGYT

abundance: many
j_gene: TRBJ1-5
v_gene: TRBV5-1
CDR3aa: ASREGHDNQPQH

abundance: few
j_gene: TRBJ1-1
v_gene: TRBV4-1
CDR3aa: ASSQTGTSNTEAF

abundance: few
j_gene: TRBJ2-7
v_gene: TRBV27
CDR3aa: ASRGARRPYEQY

abundance: -
j_gene: TRBJ2-2
v_gene: TRBV11-3
CDR3aa: ASSLVVGTGELF

abundance: many
j_gene: TRBJ1-1
v_gene: TRBV15
CDR3aa: ATSTYRGWDTEAF

abundance: few
j_gene: TRBJ1-2
v_gene: TRBV18
CDR3aa: ASSPSPGGDYGYT

abundance: many
j_gene: TRBJ2-1
v_gene: TRBV5-1
CDR3aa: ASSFLPDNEQF

abundance: many
j_gene: TRBJ2-1
v_gene: TRBV7-2
CDR3aa: ASSSTGTSGYNEQF

abundance: many
j_gene: TRBJ1-5
v_gene: TRBV12-5
CDR3aa: ASGLVQGEAYSNQPQH